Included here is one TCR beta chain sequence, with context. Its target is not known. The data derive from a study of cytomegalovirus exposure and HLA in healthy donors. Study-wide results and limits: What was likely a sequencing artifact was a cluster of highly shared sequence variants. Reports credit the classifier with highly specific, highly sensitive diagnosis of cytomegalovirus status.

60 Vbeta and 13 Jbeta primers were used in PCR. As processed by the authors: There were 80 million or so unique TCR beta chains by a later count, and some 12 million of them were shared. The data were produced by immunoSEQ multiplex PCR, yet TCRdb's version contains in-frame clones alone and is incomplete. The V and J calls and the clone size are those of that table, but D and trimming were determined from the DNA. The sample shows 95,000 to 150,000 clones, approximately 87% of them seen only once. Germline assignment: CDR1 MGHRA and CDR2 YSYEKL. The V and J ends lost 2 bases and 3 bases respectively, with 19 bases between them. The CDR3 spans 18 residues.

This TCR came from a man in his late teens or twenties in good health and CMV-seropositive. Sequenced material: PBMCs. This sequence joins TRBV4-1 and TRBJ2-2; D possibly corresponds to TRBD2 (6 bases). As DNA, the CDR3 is TGCGCCAGCAGCCAAAGCGCAACCCAGCGGGCCTACACCGGGGAGCTGTTTTTT. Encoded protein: CASSQSATQRAYTGELFF.